This T cell receptor (beta chain) was recorded in a study of T-cell reconstitution after alpha-beta-depleted transplantation in children. Study-wide points: In some patients, recipient T cells and intrathymic progenitors surviving conditioning explained high day-60 diversity.

Library preparation (for TCRbeta) was performed with unique molecular identifiers. TCRdb recomputed calls from the PCR reads with MiXCR, one row per CDR3 protein. Of tens of thousands of distinct CDR3 sequences detected, 5.8% appear once; the ten largest clones hold 30%. CDR3 length: 14 amino acids. Germline values: CDR1 LGHDT, CDR2 YNNKEL (reference sequence). Trimming at V came to 6 bases and at J to 5 bases, leaving 5 bases not matched to a gene. This clonotype was seen repeatedly, ten times or more. Antigen: not known. V usage is TRBV3-1 and J usage is TRBJ2-5; 11 positions agree with TRBD2. The sequence was obtained from a female patient aged 2-9 years who had a stem cell transplant for aplastic anemia, so the T cells may come from the graft donor. Sequencing was performed on PBMCs, mostly from graft donor cells, taken 60 days after TCRalphabeta/CD19-depleted stem cell transplant. CDR3 in amino acids: CASRLAGVEETQYF. The CDR3 DNA reads TGTGCCAGCAGACTAGCGGGAGTGGAGGAGACCCAGTACTTC.